This T cell receptor (beta chain) was documented in a study of CD8+CD57+ T cells in acquired aplastic anemia. Only patients with CD8+CD57+ cell expansion on flow cytometry were chosen for sequencing. Genomic DNA was employed as the template in profiling TCR beta VDJ and CDR3. TCRdb independently ran MiXCR on the reads; one entry per CDR3 protein. This sample has about 120,000 distinct CDR3 sequences, with approximately 50% found just once. The CDR3 contains 12 residues. Germline V gene sequence: CDR1 SGHTA, CDR2 FQGTGA. With 7 bases clipped from V and 10 bases from J, the junction kept 7 bases outside the gene matches.

The chain employs TRBV7-3 and TRBJ2-1; 7 nucleotides align to TRBD2. The receptor comes from a human donor with aplastic anemia. Sequenced input: sorted CD4+, CD8+, or CD8+CD57+ T cells (not recorded which) from PBMCs. CDR3 amino acids: CASKGLAEEQFF. In DNA, the CDR3 is TGTGCCAGCAAAGGGCTAGCGGAAGAGCAGTTCTTC.